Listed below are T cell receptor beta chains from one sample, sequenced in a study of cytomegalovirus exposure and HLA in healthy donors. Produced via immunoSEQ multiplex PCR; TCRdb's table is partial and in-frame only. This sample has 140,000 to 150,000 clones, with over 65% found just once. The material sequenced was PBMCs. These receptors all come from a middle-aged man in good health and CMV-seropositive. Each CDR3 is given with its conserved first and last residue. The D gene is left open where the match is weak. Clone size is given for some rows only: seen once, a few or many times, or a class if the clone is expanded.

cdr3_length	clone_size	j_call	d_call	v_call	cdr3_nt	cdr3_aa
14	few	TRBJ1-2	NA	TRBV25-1	TGTGCCAGCAGTGGGGGCAGCTTCAACTATGGCTACACCTTC	CASSGGSFNYGYTF
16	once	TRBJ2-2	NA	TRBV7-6	TGTGCCAGCAGCTTAGGAGGGATTCTTATCACCGGGGAGCTGTTTTTT	CASSLGGILITGELFF
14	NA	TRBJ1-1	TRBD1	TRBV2	TGTGCCAGCAGCCAAGGGACAGGGGCGATTGAAGCTTTCTTT	CASSQGTGAIEAFF
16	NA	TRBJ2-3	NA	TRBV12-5	TGTGCTAGTGGTTCCGGTAGTAGCGGCCGCACAGATACGCAGTATTTT	CASGSGSSGRTDTQYF
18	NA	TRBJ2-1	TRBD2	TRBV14	TGTGCCAGCAGCCCAAGAATAGGGGCTAGCGGGAGCTACAATGAGCAGTTCTTC	CASSPRIGASGSYNEQFF
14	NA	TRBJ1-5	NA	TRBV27	TGTGCCAGCAGTACCACAGGAGAATATCAGCCCCAGCATTTT	CASSTTGEYQPQHF
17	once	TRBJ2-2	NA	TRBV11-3	TGTGCCAGCAGCAAAACCGGAGCTAACAGGCGCACCGGGGAGCTGTTTTTT	CASSKTGANRRTGELFF
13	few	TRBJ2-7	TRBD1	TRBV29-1	TGCAGCGGTCGACAGGGGAACTCCTACGAGCAGTACTTC	CSGRQGNSYEQYF
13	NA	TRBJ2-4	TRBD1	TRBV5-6	TGTGCCAGCAGCGCCGGACAGGGAAACATTCAGTACTTC	CASSAGQGNIQYF
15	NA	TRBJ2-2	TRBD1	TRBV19	TGTGCCAGTACCTCCGGACAGGGGGTAACCGGGGAGCTGTTTTTT	CASTSGQGVTGELFF
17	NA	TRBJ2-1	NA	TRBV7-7	TGTGCCAGCAGCTTAGGGGAGCCGGGGAGCTCCTACAATGAGCAGTTCTTC	CASSLGEPGSSYNEQFF
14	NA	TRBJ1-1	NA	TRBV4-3	TGCGCCAGCAGCCAAGAAGGGAGGCGAATGGAAGCTTTCTTT	CASSQEGRRMEAFF
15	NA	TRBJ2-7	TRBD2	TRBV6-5	TGTGCCAGCAGTTACTCGCTAGCGGGTACCTACGAGCAGTACTTC	CASSYSLAGTYEQYF
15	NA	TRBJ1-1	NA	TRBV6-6	TGTGCCAGCAGTCCACCGGGACAAGGGTACACTGAAGCTTTCTTT	CASSPPGQGYTEAFF
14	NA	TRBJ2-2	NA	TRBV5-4	TGTGCCAGCAGTTCCATCGGGAGCGCCGGGGAGCTGTTTTTT	CASSSIGSAGELFF
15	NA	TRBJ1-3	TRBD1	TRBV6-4	TGTGCCAGCGAACGTGACAGGGGGCCTGGAAACACCATATATTTT	CASERDRGPGNTIYF
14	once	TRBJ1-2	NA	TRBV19	TGTGCCAGTAGTATTCACGGTCCTAACTATGGCTACACCTTC	CASSIHGPNYGYTF